This T cell receptor beta chain was retrieved from a study of CDR3 diversity in severe acne. This CDR3 region has 13 residues. Trimming removed 8 bases from V and 5 bases from J; junction bases left unmatched: 7. Germline CDR1 and CDR2: MNHEY and SMNVEV (reference sequence). Using its own MiXCR run on the PCR reads, TCRdb lists one record per CDR3 protein. The sample gives approximately 97,000 distinct CDR3 sequences, roughly 51% of which show up once; under 15% is in the top ten. The rearrangement uses TRBV27 and TRBJ1-1; 8 nucleotides match TRBD1. Sequenced material: blood. The TCR comes from a male donor with acne. CDR3 protein: CASGQTGETEAFF. CDR3 coding DNA: TGTGCCAGCGGCCAGACAGGGGAAACTGAAGCTTTCTTT.